This T cell receptor (beta chain) derives from a study of OX40 agonist ivuxolimab in advanced cancers. Study-wide background: The diagnoses of dose-escalation patients were hepatocellular carcinoma, melanoma, renal cell or head and neck cancer. Study outcomes and limitations: Expanded clones belonging to CD8+ T cells outnumbered, on average, those of CD4+. With doses of 0.1-3.0 mg/kg, partial responders showed among the lowest clonal expansion.

Comment on this clone: Its antigen remains unknown.

Baseline was the first blood sampling point, followed by cycle 4 day 1 and cycle 7 day 1. In germline, CDR1 is MNHEY, CDR2 SVGAGI. Trimming took 8 bases from V and 0 from J, leaving 10 bases between them. The CDR3 length is 13 residues. Measured with immunoSEQ multiplex PCR; TCRdb has only the in-frame clones, and not every one. The sample records approximately 70,000 clones, about 81% being singletons. The clonotype was recovered from an adult with an advanced solid tumor such as melanoma, head and neck, liver or kidney cancer. This chain uses TRBV6-5 with TRBJ1-1, with no clear D. Sample: CD4+ or CD8+ T cells sorted from blood, taken in a trial of the OX40 agonist ivuxolimab. In nucleotides, the CDR3 is TGTGCCAGCCACGGACGGTTGAACACTGAAGCTTTCTTT. Protein: CASHGRLNTEAFF.